What follows describes a single T cell receptor (beta chain). This clonotype was observed at least ten times. What this receptor recognizes is not known. Base-call qualities are not available, and no considerably larger clone is one nucleotide away. TCR beta CDR3 regions were amplified from RNA transcripts. The TCR CDR3 was subjected to a first round of RT-PCR using the HTBI primer set and the Qiagen OneStep RT-PCR kit. Libraries were constructed in a second round of multiplex PCR, after which size selection and purification were carried out. The libraries were sequenced on an Illumina HiSeq2000 using paired-end 100 bp reads. The paper's processing steps were these. SOAPnuke was used to process the raw data, with reads discarded if the reads contained adapters or uncalled bases, had a mean Phred below 15, or lacked an exact constant-primer or identifier match. COPE v1.2.5 was used to merge the high-quality paired reads, and each unique nucleotide sequence was defined as a clonotype. MiTCR v1.1 was used to align clonotypes to the IMGT TRBV, TRBD and TRBJ reference segments. Only V-J combinations with frequency above 0.0001, covering approximately 99% of repertoires, were analysed. The TCS score was defined as the ratio of F50 (clonal expansion) to E x V (chaos), calculated using BLOSUM62-based TCRdist between CDR3 peptides within each V-J. Welch's t-statistics and random forest reduced roughly 540 V-J features to some 14, which were used in a naive Bayes classifier (R e1071). TCRdb reprocessed the public reads (quality trimming at Q25 with fastp, clone calling with MiXCR) and kept in-frame beta chains. Identical CDR3 proteins give one entry, which carries the most common genes and DNA. TCRdb, rather than the study authors, made the V and J calls. This sample lists approximately 520,000 distinct CDR3 sequences; around 24% were detected once. Together, the top ten hold about 10% of the sample.

Moderately to severely active disease, a Clinical Activity Score of at least 3, a NOSPECS grade of at least 4, and a duration under 3 months were present in ophthalmopathy patients. Patients with uncontrolled infections, other autoimmune diseases, pregnancy or lactation were excluded. Diagnoses relied on clinical symptoms, serum thyroxine and TRAb, thyroid ultrasound and orbital computed tomography. PBMCs were separated from 10 ml of fresh peripheral blood using Ficoll-Paque density gradient centrifugation. Trizol reagent was used to extract total RNA, and RNA quality was then checked on an Agilent 2100 Bioanalyzer. The entry originates in a study of T cells in Graves' hyperthyroidism and ophthalmopathy (dated by TCRdb to between 2019 and 2020). Regarding the study in general: Peripheral blood samples were taken at the time of initial diagnosis, prior to any treatment. Following sampling, methimazole starting at 30 mg daily was given to hyperthyroidism patients, and high-dose intravenous methylprednisolone was given to ophthalmopathy patients. In several Graves' hyperthyroidism patients, the study also compared T-cell repertoires from thyroid tissue with T-cell repertoires from blood. To identify distinguishing TCR V-J signatures, a discovery cohort of some 99 patients was used, comprising some 45 with Graves' ophthalmopathy and 57 with stable Graves' hyperthyroidism. The roughly 94 discovery patients were randomly split 7:3 into training and test sets. An independent validation cohort of some 18 hyperthyroidism patients and approximately 16 patients who later progressed to ophthalmopathy tested prospective prediction of ophthalmopathy. TCR Vbeta CDR3 sequencing of some 140 peripheral blood samples (about 45 ophthalmopathy, 75 hyperthyroidism and 17 progressor patients) is reported in the paper. What the study reported, not specific to this receptor: Most expanded thyroid clonotypes (frequency above 0.001) were also detected in blood, a finding suggesting that blood repertoires may reflect thyroid immune responses. A 13 V-J signature model separated ophthalmopathy from stable hyperthyroidism, with nearly 90% sensitivity and 81.08% specificity in cross-validation and 80%/75% in testing. During validation, the model predicted progression to ophthalmopathy a median of roughly 7.1 months ahead of onset, with around 65% sensitivity and around 72% specificity. Sample size was not statistically predetermined, and investigators were not blinded to group allocation.

The V and J ends are trimmed by 2 bases and 3 bases, leaving 11 bases between them. The CDR3, cysteine through phenylalanine, is 14 amino acids long. Just the 42-base CDR3 DNA is kept, in frame starting at base 1. Via the germline V gene (reference sequence), CDR1 is GTSNPN and CDR2 SVGIG. This clonotype was sampled from a woman aged 30 to 39 with Graves' ophthalmopathy. This chain is built from TRBV30 and TRBJ1-5, with a tentative D gene TRBD1 over 6 matching bases. Input material: blood. The CDR3 reads CAWSFGQPNQPQHF. The nucleotide sequence is TGTGCCTGGAGTTTTGGACAGCCCAATCAGCCCCAGCATTTT.